One T cell receptor (beta chain) is described in this entry. Looked up from germline, CDR1 is SEHNR and CDR2 is FQNEAQ (reference sequence). CDR3 length: 15 amino acids. V lost 2 bases, J lost 4 bases, and 13 bases lay in between. These data come from a study of OX40 agonist ivuxolimab in advanced cancers. Generated by immunoSEQ multiplex PCR, the TCRdb table keeps only in-frame clones and is missing some. The sample lists 40,000 to 60,000 clones; around 80% were seen once. This sample comprised CD4+ or CD8+ T cells sorted from blood, obtained in a trial of the OX40 agonist ivuxolimab. The chain is built from TRBV7-9 and TRBJ2-3; D ambiguous. This clonotype was obtained from an adult with an advanced solid tumor such as melanoma, head and neck, liver or kidney cancer. The CDR3 DNA sequence: TGTGCCAGCAGCTTAATGGGTGGGAATGCAGATACGCAGTATTTT. Translating gives CASSLMGGNADTQYF. The variable domain in full, completed from reference TRBV7-9 and TRBJ2-3, reads DTGVSQNPRHKITKRGQNVTFRCDPISEHNRLYWYRQTLGQGPEFLTYFQNEAQLEKSRLLSDRFSAERPKGSFSTLEIQRTEQGDSAMYLCASSLMGGNADTQYFGPGTRLTVL.